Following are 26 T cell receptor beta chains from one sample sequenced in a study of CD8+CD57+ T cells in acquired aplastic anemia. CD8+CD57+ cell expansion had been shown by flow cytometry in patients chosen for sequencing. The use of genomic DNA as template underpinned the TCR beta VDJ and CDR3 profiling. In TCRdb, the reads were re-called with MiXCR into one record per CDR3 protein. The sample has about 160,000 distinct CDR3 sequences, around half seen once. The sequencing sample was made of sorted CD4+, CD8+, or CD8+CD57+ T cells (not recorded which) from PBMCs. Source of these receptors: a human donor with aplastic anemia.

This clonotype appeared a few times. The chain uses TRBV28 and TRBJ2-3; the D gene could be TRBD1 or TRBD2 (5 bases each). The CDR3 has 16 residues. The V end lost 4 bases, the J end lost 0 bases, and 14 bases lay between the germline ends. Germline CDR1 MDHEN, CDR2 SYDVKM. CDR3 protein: CASSSTGTASTDTQYF. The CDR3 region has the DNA TGTGCCAGCAGTTCTACCGGGACCGCTAGCACAGATACGCAGTATTTT. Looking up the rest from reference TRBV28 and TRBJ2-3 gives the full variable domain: DVKVTQSSRYLVKRTGEKVFLECVQDMDHENMFWYRQDPGLGLRLIYFSYDVKMKEKGDIPEGYSVSREKKERFSLILESASTNQTSMYLCASSSTGTASTDTQYFGPGTRLTVL.

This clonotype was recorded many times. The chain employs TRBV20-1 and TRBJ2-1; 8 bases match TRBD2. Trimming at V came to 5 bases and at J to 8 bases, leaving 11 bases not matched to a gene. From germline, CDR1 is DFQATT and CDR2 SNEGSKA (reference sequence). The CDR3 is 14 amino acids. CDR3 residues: CSAHPAGGADEQFF. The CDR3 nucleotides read TGCAGTGCTCACCCTGCGGGAGGCGCAGATGAGCAGTTCTTC.

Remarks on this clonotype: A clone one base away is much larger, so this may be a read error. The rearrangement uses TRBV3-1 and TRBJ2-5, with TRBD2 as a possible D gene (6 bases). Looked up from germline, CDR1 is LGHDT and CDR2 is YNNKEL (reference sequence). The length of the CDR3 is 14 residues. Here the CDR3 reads CASSSPGLQEAQYF. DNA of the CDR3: TGTGCCAGCAGCTCGCCGGGACTGCAAGAGGCCCAGTACTTC.

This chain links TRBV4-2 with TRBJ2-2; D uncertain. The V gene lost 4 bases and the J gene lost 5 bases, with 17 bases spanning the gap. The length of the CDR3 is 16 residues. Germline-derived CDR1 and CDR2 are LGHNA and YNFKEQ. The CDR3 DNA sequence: TGTGCCAGCAGCCCAAAGGGTGACGGTTTGACCGGGGAGCTGTTTTTT. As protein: CASSPKGDGLTGELFF.

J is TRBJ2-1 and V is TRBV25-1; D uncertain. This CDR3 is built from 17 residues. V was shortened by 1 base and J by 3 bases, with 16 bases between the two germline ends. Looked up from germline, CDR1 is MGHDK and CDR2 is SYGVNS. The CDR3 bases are TGTGCCAGCAGTGAATCGTACACGTCGATCTTCTACAATGAGCAGTTCTTC. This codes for CASSESYTSIFYNEQFF.

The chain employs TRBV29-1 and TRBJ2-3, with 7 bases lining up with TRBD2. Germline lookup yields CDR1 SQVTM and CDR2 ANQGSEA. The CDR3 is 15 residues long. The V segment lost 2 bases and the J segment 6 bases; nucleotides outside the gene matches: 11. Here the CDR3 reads CSVEMPGRVFDTQYF. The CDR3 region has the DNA TGCAGCGTTGAAATGCCAGGGAGGGTCTTTGATACGCAGTATTTT.

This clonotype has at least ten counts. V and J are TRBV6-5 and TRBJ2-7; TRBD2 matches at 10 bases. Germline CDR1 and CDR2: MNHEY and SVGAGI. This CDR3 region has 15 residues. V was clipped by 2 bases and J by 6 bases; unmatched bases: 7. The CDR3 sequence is CASSYRGTSVGEQYF. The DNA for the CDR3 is TGTGCCAGCAGTTACAGGGGGACTAGCGTTGGCGAGCAGTACTTC.

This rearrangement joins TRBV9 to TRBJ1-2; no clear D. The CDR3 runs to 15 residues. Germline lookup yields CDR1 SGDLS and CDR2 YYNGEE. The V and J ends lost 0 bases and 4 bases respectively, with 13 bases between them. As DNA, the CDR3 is TGTGCCAGCAGCGTAGATTCTTGGACGGTCTATGGCTACACCTTC. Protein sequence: CASSVDSWTVYGYTF. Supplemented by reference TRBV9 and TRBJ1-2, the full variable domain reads DSGVTQTPKHLITATGQRVTLRCSPRSGDLSVYWYQQSLDQGLQFLIQYYNGEERAKGNILERFSAQQFPDLHSELNLSSLELGDSALYFCASSVDSWTVYGYTFGSGTRLTVV.

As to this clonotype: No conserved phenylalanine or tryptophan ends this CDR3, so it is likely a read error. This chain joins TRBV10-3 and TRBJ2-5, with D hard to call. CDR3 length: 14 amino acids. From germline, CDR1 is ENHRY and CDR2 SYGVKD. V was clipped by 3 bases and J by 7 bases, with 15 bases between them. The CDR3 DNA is TGTGCCATCAGTGAACCCAGAGGCGCCAGGACCCAGTACCTC. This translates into CAISEPRGARTQYL.

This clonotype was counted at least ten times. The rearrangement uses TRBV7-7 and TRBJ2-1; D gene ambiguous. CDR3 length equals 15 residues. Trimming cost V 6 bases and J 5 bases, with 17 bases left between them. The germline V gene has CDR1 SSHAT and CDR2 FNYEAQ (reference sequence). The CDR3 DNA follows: TGTGCCAGCAGTCTCGACTGGACCTTGAACAATGAGCAGTTCTTC. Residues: CASSLDWTLNNEQFF.

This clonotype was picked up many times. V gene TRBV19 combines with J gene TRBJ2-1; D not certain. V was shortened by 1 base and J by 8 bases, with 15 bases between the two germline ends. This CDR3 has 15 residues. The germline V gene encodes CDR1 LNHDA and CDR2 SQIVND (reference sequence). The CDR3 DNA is TGTGCCAGTAGTATAGCGGATCCGATATTCGATGAGCAGTTCTTC. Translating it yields CASSIADPIFDEQFF. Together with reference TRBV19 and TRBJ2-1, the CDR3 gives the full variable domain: DGGITQSPKYLFRKEGQNVTLSCEQNLNHDAMYWYRQDPGQGLRLIYYSQIVNDFQKGDIAEGYSVSREKKESFPLTVTSAQKNPTAFYLCASSIADPIFDEQFFGPGTRLTVL.

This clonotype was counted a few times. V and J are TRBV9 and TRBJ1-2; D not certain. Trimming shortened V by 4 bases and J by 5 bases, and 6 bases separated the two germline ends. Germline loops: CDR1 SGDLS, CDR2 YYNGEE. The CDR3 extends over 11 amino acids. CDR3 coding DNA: TGTGCCAGCAGCACTTTGTATGGCTACACCTTC. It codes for CASSTLYGYTF.

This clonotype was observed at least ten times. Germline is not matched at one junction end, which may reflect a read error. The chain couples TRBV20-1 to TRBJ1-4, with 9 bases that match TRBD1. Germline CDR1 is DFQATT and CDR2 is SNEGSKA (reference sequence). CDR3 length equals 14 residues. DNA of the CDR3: TGCAGTGCTAGAGATACAGGGGGCGGTGAAAAACTGGTTTTT. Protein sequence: CSARDTGGGEKLVF.

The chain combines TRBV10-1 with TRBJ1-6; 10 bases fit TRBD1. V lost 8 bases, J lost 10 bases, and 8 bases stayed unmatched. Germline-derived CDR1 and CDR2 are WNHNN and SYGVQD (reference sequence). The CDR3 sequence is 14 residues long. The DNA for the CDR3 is TGCGCCAGCCCGTTAGGGACAGGGGTGTCACCCCTCCACTTT. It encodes CASPLGTGVSPLHF.

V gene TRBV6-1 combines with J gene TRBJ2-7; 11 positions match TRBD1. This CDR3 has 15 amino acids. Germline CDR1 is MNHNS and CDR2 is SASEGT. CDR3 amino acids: CTNSQAGQGATEQYF. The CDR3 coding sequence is TGTACCAACAGTCAAGCCGGACAGGGGGCCACCGAGCAGTACTTC.

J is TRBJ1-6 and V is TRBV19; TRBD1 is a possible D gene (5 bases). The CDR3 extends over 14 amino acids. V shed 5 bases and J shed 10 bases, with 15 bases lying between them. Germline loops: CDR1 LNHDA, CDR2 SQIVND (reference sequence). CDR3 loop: CASSGDLAGSPLHF. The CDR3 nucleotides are TGTGCCAGTAGTGGGGACCTGGCGGGGTCACCCCTCCACTTT. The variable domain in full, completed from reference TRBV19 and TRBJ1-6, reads DGGITQSPKYLFRKEGQNVTLSCEQNLNHDAMYWYRQDPGQGLRLIYYSQIVNDFQKGDIAEGYSVSREKKESFPLTVTSAQKNPTAFYLCASSGDLAGSPLHFGNGTRLTVT.

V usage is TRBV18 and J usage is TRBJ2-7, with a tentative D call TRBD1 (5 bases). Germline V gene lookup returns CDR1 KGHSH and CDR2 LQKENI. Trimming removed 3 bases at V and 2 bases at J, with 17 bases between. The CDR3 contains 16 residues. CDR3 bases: TGTGCCAGCTCACCCTTTGATCAGGGAAGAACCTACGAGCAGTACTTC. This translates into CASSPFDQGRTYEQYF.

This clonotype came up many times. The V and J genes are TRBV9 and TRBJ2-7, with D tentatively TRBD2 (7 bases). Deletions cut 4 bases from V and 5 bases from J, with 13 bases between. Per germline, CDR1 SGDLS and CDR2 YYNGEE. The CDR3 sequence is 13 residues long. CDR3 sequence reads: CASSQGRGDEQYF. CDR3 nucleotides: TGTGCCAGCAGCCAGGGGAGGGGGGACGAGCAGTACTTC.

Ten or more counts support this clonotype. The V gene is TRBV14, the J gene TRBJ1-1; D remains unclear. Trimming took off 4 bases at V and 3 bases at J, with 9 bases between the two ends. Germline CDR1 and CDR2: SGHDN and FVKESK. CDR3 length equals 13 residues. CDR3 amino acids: CASSRNVDTEAFF. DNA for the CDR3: TGTGCCAGCAGCCGGAATGTGGACACTGAAGCTTTCTTT. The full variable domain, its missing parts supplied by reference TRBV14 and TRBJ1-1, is EAGVTQFPSHSVIEKGQTVTLRCDPISGHDNLYWYRRVMGKEIKFLLHFVKESKQDESGMPNNRFLAERTGGTYSTLKVQPAELEDSGVYFCASSRNVDTEAFFGQGTRLTVV.

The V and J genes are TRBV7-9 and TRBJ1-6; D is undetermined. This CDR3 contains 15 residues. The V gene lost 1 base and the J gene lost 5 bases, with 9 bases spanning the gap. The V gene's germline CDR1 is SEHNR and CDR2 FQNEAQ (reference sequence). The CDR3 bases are TGTGCCAGCAGCTTAGACCAGAGCCATAATTCACCCCTCCACTTT. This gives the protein CASSLDQSHNSPLHF. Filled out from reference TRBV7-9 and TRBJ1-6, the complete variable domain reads DTGVSQNPRHKITKRGQNVTFRCDPISEHNRLYWYRQTLGQGPEFLTYFQNEAQLEKSRLLSDRFSAERPKGSFSTLEIQRTEQGDSAMYLCASSLDQSHNSPLHFGNGTRLTVT.

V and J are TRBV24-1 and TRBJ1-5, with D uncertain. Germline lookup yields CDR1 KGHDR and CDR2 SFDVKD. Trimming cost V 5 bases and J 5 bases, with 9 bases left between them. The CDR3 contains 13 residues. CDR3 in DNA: TGTGCCACCAGTGGGGGTGTTTATCAGCCCCAGCATTTT. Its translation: CATSGGVYQPQHF.

Written as DNA, the CDR3 is TGTGCCAGCGGTTCAGGGCGCAATTCACCCCTCCACTTT. It specifies CASGSGRNSPLHF. The chain joins TRBV7-2 to TRBJ1-6; tentatively, D is TRBD1 (5 bases). The CDR3 is made up of 13 amino acids. Germline V gives CDR1 SGHTA, CDR2 FQGNSA. V was clipped by 8 bases and J by 7 bases, with 12 bases between them.

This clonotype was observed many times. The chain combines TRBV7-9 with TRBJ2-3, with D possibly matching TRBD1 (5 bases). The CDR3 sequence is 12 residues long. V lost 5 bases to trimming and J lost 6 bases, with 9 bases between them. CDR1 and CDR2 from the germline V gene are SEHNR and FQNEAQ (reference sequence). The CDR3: CASSPSGDTQYF. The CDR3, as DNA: TGTGCCAGCAGCCCGTCAGGGGATACGCAGTATTTT.

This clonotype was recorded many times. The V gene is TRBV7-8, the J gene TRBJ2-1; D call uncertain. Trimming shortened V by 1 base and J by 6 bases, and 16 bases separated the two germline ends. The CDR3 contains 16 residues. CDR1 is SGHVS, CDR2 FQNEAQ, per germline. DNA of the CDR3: TGTGCCAGCAGCTTAGAGTCCCGGACCGGTAGCAATGAGCAGTTCTTC. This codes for CASSLESRTGSNEQFF.

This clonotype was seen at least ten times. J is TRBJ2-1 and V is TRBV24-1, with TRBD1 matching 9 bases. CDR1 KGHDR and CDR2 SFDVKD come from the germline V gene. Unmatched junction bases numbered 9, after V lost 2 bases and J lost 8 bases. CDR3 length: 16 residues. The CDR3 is CATSDSRQGVRYEQFF. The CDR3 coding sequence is TGTGCCACCAGTGATTCCCGACAGGGGGTGCGGTATGAGCAGTTCTTC.

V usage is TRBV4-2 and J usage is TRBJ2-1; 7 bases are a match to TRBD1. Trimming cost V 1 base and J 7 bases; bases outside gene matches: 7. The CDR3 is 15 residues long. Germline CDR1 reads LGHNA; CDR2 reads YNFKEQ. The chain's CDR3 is CASSQAIAGGNEQFF. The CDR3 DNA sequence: TGTGCCAGCAGCCAAGCGATAGCAGGGGGTAATGAGCAGTTCTTC.